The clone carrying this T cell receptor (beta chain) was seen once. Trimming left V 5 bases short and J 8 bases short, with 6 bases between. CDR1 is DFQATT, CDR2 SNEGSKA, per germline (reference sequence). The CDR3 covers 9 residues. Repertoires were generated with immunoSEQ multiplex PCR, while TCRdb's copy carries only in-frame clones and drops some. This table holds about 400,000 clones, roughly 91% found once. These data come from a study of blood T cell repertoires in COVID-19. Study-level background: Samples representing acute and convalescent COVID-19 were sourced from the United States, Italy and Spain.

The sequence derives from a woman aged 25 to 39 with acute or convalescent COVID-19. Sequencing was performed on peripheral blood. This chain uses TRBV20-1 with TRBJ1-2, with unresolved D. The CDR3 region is CSAPRGYTF. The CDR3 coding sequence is TGCAGTGCTCCTCGGGGCTACACCTTC.